The 18 T cell receptor beta chains in this list originate from one sample, sequenced in a study of T-cell reconstitution after alpha-beta-depleted transplantation in children listed by TCRdb under 2016. The protocol used for the library was PCR. Sequencing was performed on an Illumina HiSeq 2500. To normalize quantification of the TCRbeta repertoire, the TCR libraries were built with molecular barcoding that relied on unique molecular identifiers. TCRdb reran the public reads through fastp at Q25 and MiXCR, keeping productive beta chains. Here each entry gathers all rows of one CDR3 protein and keeps the most common genes and DNA. This sample lists some 520,000 distinct CDR3 sequences; over 25% were detected once. The ten largest make up 2% to 3% of the sample. Sequencing was performed on PBMCs from the stem cell graft donor, taken from the stem cell graft. Receptors were obtained from a human donor who donated a stem cell graft to a child with aplastic anemia.

As DNA, the CDR3 is TGTGCCAGCAGTTTCACAGCTATAACAGAAACAACTAATGAAAAACTGTTTTTT. It specifies CASSFTAITETTNEKLFF. The chain uses TRBV12-3 or TRBV12-4 and TRBJ1-4; no reliable D call. The CDR3 runs to 18 residues. V was pared by 3 bases and J by 0 bases, with 17 bases between.

The chain has TRBV6-5 and TRBJ1-5; D uncertain. CDR1 is MNHEY and CDR2 is SVGAGI in the germline V gene. CDR3 size: 14 residues. V was cut by 8 bases and J by 0 bases, with 11 bases left in between. The CDR3 loop reads CASVGEISNQPQHF. DNA of the CDR3: TGTGCCAGCGTTGGGGAGATTAGCAATCAGCCCCAGCATTTT.

This rearrangement joins TRBV7-6 to TRBJ2-5; D is possibly TRBD2 (7 bases). Germline V lookup: CDR1 SGHVS, CDR2 FNYEAQ. The V gene lost 8 bases and the J gene lost 5 bases, with 18 bases spanning the gap. The CDR3 length is 14 residues. CDR3 protein: CASSSSGGLETQYF. Here the CDR3 DNA reads TGTGCCAGCTCCTCGTCGGGGGGCCTGGAGACCCAGTACTTC.

The genes are TRBV29-1 and TRBJ2-2; D remains unclear. CDR3 size: 13 residues. Germline loops: CDR1 SQVTM, CDR2 ANQGSEA. CDR3 loop: CRPQDRSTGELFF. The CDR3 coding sequence is TGCAGACCCCAGGACCGTTCCACCGGGGAGCTGTTTTTT.

The chain uses TRBV7-2 and TRBJ2-4; D perhaps matches TRBD2 (6 bases). Germline assignment: CDR1 SGHTA and CDR2 FQGNSA. V lost 1 base to trimming and J lost 16 bases, with 17 bases between them. This CDR3 region has 13 residues. CDR3 loop: CASSLGGVGGGYF. The CDR3 DNA sequence: TGTGCCAGCAGCTTAGGGGGTGTGGGGGGTGGATACTTC.

This clonotype was found a few times. V is TRBV12-3 or TRBV12-4 and J is TRBJ2-3, with 7 bases fitting TRBD2. J was trimmed by 1 base and V by 0 bases; bases with no gene match: 7. The CDR3 is made up of 17 amino acids. The CDR3 is CASSLARASGGTDTQYF. The CDR3 DNA sequence: TGTGCCAGCAGTTTAGCGCGCGCCAGCGGGGGCACAGATACGCAGTATTTT.

This rearrangement joins TRBV27 to TRBJ1-4; weak D call: TRBD1 (6 bases). V shed 1 base and J shed 11 bases, with 14 bases lying between them. This CDR3 is built from 14 residues. Germline CDR1 MNHEY, CDR2 SMNVEV (reference sequence). CDR3 DNA: TGTGCCAGCAGTTTATTGGGGGGCGGGGGGAAACTGTTTTTT. This translates into CASSLLGGGGKLFF.

This chain uses TRBV21-1 with TRBJ1-1. TRBV21-1 is a documented pseudogene. This CDR3 spans 11 amino acids. CDR3 sequence reads: CASSNWYEAFF. CDR3 coding DNA: TGTGCCAGCAGCAATTGGTATGAAGCTTTCTTT.

The rearrangement joins TRBV30 to TRBJ2-1, with 10 nucleotides matching TRBD1. There are 16 residues in the CDR3. Germline V gives CDR1 GTSNPN, CDR2 SVGIG (reference sequence). J gave up 2 bases and V 1 base, and 5 bases lay outside the gene matches. For the CDR3, the DNA is TGTGCCTGGAGTGGGGGACAGGGGTTGCCCTACAATGAGCAGTTCTTC. Translation: CAWSGGQGLPYNEQFF.

This clonotype was seen a handful of times. The chain carries TRBV6-5 and TRBJ2-7; 10 bases map to TRBD2. J lost 2 bases, V lost 3 bases, and 4 bases had no gene match. Per germline, CDR1 MNHEY and CDR2 SVGAGI. CDR3 size: 15 residues. The CDR3 nucleotides read TGTGCCAGCAGTTATGTAGCGGGGGGTGCCTACGAGCAGTACTTC. Protein: CASSYVAGGAYEQYF.

This chain links TRBV28 with TRBJ1-4; D might be TRBD1 (5 bases). Germline V gene sequence: CDR1 MDHEN, CDR2 SYDVKM. The CDR3 is 15 amino acids. With 3 bases removed from V and 8 bases from J, the gap between germline ends came to 16 bases. CDR3 region: CASSFGVRGDEKLFF. The CDR3 DNA is TGTGCCAGCAGTTTTGGTGTTCGGGGGGACGAAAAACTGTTTTTT.

The chain couples TRBV15 to TRBJ2-5; D gene unclear. Trimming pared 1 base from V and 4 bases from J, leaving 10 bases between. The CDR3 totals 14 residues. The germline V gene has CDR1 LNHNV and CDR2 YYDKDF (reference sequence). CDR3 protein: CATSRGSTLETQYF. The CDR3, as DNA: TGTGCCACCAGCAGAGGATCGACACTAGAGACCCAGTACTTC.

This clonotype was found a few times. The V gene is TRBV24-1, the J gene TRBJ2-1; D possibly corresponds to TRBD2 (5 bases). CDR1 is KGHDR and CDR2 is SFDVKD in the germline V gene. This CDR3 has 15 amino acids. V was clipped by 2 bases and J by 0 bases, with 7 bases between them. The CDR3 region is CATSDWESSYNEQFF. The CDR3 nucleotides are TGTGCCACCAGTGATTGGGAGAGCTCCTACAATGAGCAGTTCTTC.

This clonotype was seen a handful of times. The chain recombines TRBV20-1 with TRBJ2-3; 12 bases match TRBD2. Germline V gene sequence: CDR1 DFQATT, CDR2 SNEGSKA (reference sequence). V lost 0 bases, J lost 2 bases, and 6 bases stayed unmatched. CDR3 length: 17 residues. CDR3 loop: CSARDRASGRATDTQYF. The CDR3 nucleotides are TGCAGTGCTAGAGATAGGGCTAGCGGGAGGGCCACAGATACGCAGTATTTT.

The V and J genes are TRBV24-1 and TRBJ2-3; the D is unclear. The germline V gene encodes CDR1 KGHDR and CDR2 SFDVKD. The CDR3 consists of 13 residues. Trimming took off 4 bases at V and 2 bases at J, with 6 bases between the two ends. In DNA, the CDR3 is TGTGCCACCAGTGAAGACGACACAGATACGCAGTATTTT. This gives the protein CATSEDDTDTQYF.

The rearrangement uses TRBV6-1 and TRBJ2-3, with 13 bases fitting TRBD2. Germline V lookup: CDR1 MNHNS, CDR2 SASEGT. The CDR3 has 14 residues. Trimming cost V 10 bases and J 3 bases; bases outside gene matches: 4. The DNA for the CDR3 is TGTGCCACTTGGACTAGCGGGAGAACAGATACGCAGTATTTT. As protein: CATWTSGRTDTQYF.

The chain is built from TRBV7-2 and TRBJ1-6, with TRBD1 matching over 11 bases. CDR1 and CDR2 from the germline V gene are SGHTA and FQGNSA. The ends lost 5 bases at V and 7 bases at J; junction bases unmatched: 4. The CDR3 spans 15 residues. This CDR3 reads CASSRWTGGNSPLHF. The CDR3, as DNA: TGTGCCAGCAGCCGATGGACAGGGGGCAATTCACCCCTCCACTTT.

The chain employs TRBV29-1 and TRBJ1-2; no definite D call. Trimming cost V 5 bases and J 0 bases, with 16 bases left between them. This CDR3 has 15 residues. Germline V CDR1 and CDR2: SQVTM, ANQGSEA. CDR3: CSVLGRPESNYGYTF. The CDR3 coding sequence is TGCAGCGTTCTAGGAAGACCCGAATCTAACTATGGCTACACCTTC.